Reported below is one T cell receptor beta chain. Germline V gene data show CDR1 as SGHNT and CDR2 as YYREEE (reference sequence). Trimming took 3 bases from V and 4 from J; bases not matched to a gene: 8. The CDR3 covers 15 residues. The sample comes from a study of blood T cell repertoires in COVID-19. About the study: Acute-phase and convalescent COVID-19 samples originated in the United States, Italy and Spain. From T cells, B-cell-depleted T cells, or PBMCs came the material, which was cDNA or gDNA.

Study processing details: Reference gene primer amplification yielded estimated nucleated cell counts. Profiling relied on immunoSEQ multiplex PCR, and the TCRdb table lists in-frame clones only, not all of them. The V and J calls and clone size are taken from that table; D and trimming were inferred from the DNA. The data contain over 120,000 clones, approximately 88% of them singletons. The sequence was obtained from a man aged 70 or older with acute or convalescent COVID-19. Sequencing was performed on peripheral blood. The chain couples TRBV5-4 to TRBJ1-2; TRBD1 agrees at 8 bases. CDR3 in amino acids: CASSSGGQGAYGYTF. Here the CDR3 DNA reads TGTGCCAGCAGCTCTGGGGGCCAGGGGGCCTATGGCTACACCTTC.